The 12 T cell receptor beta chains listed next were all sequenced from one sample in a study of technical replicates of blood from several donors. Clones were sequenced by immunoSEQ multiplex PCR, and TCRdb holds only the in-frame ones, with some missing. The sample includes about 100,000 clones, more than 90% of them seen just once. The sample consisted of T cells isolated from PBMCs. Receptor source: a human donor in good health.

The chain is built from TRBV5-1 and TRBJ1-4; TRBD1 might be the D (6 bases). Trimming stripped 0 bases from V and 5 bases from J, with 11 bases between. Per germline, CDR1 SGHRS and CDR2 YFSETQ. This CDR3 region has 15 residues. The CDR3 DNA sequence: TGCGCCAGCAGCTTGGGGGGGCAGAGGAATGAAAAACTGTTTTTT. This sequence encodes CASSLGGQRNEKLFF.

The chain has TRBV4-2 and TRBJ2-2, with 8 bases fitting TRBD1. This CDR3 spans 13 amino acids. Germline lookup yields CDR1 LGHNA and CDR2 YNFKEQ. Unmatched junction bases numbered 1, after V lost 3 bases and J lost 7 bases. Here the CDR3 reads CASSHTGGGELFF. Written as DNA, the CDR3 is TGTGCCAGCAGCCACACAGGGGGCGGGGAGCTGTTTTTT.

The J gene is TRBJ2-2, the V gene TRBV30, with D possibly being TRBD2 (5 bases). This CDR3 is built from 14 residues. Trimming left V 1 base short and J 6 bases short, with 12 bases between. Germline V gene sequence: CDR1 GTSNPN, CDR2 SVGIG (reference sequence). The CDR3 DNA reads TGTGCCTGGAGTGACGGGAACTGGGCCGGGGAGCTGTTTTTT. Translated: CAWSDGNWAGELFF.

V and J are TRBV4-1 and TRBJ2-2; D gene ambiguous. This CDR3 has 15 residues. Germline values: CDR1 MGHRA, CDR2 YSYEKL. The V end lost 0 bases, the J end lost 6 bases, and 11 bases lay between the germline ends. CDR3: CASSQDTVYPGELFF. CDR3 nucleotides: TGCGCCAGCAGCCAAGATACGGTCTATCCCGGGGAGCTGTTTTTT.

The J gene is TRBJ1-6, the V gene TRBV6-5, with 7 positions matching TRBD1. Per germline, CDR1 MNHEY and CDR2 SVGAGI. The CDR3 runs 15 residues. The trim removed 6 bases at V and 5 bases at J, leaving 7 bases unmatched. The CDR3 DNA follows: TGTGCCAGCAGCCTGACAGGGATGCATAATTCACCCCTCCACTTT. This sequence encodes CASSLTGMHNSPLHF.

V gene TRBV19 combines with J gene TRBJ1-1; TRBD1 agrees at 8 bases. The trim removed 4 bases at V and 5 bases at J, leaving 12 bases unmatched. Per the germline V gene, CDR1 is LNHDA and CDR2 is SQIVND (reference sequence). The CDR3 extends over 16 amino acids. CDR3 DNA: TGTGCCAGTAGTAAAACCCATCTCAGGGGGCTTACTGAAGCTTTCTTT. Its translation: CASSKTHLRGLTEAFF.

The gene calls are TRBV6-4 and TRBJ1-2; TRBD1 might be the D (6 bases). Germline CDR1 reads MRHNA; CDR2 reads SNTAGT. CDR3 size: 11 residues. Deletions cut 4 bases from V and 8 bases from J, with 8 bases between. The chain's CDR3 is CASSGQGGYTF. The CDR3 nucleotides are TGTGCCAGCAGTGGGCAGGGGGGCTACACCTTC.

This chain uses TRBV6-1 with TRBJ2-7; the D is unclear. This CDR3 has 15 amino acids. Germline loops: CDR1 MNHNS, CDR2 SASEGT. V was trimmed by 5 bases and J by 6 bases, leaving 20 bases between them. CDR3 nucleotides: TGTGCCAGCAGTCTTCACACCGACTCTACGGTCGAGCAGTACTTC. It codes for CASSLHTDSTVEQYF.

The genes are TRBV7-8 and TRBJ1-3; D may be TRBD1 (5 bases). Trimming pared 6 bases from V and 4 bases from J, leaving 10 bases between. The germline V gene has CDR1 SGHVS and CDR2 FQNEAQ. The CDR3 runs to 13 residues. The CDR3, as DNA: TGTGCCAGCAGTCTCTCAGGGGGAAACACCATATATTTT. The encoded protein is CASSLSGGNTIYF.

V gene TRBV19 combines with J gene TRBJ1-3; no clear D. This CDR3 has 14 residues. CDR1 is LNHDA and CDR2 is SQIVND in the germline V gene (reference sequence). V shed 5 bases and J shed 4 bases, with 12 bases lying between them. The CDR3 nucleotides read TGTGCCAGTAGTGAACAGAGCCTAGGAAACACCATATATTTT. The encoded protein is CASSEQSLGNTIYF.

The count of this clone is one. This CDR3 is CASKGWENIQYF. CDR3 in DNA: TGTGCCAGCAAGGGGTGGGAAAACATTCAGTACTTC. The V gene is TRBV7-6, the J gene TRBJ2-4; the D gene is possibly TRBD1 (5 bases). The V end was cut by 7 bases, the J end by 5 bases, with 9 bases between. The germline V gene has CDR1 SGHVS and CDR2 FNYEAQ. CDR3 length: 12 residues.

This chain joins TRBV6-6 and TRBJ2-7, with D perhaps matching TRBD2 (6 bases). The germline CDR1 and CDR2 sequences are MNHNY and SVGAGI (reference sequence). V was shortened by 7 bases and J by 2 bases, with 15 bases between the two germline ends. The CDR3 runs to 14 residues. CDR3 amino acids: CASKTGVGPYEQYF. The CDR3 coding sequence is TGTGCCAGCAAGACGGGAGTTGGACCCTACGAGCAGTACTTC.